This T cell receptor (beta chain) is from a study of blood T cell repertoires in COVID-19. Study information: Samples representing acute and convalescent COVID-19 were sourced from the United States, Italy and Spain.

Participants came from some 23 US areas, aged about 18 to 95 years. Shortly before study entry, within 2 weeks, exposed participants had met a COVID-19 case. V lost 8 bases and J lost 8; bases outside the gene matches: 12. This CDR3 spans 14 amino acids. Germline CDR1 SEHNR, CDR2 FQNEAQ (reference sequence). Per the original data handling: Reference gene primer amplification in the assay estimated nucleated cell counts. Clones were sequenced by immunoSEQ multiplex PCR, and TCRdb holds only the in-frame ones, with some missing. V and J calls and clone size are copied from that table; D and trimming were computed from the DNA. This sample carries 150,000 to 200,000 clones, approximately 80% of them seen once, and the ten largest clones take roughly 5.6%.

The rearrangement links TRBV7-9 to TRBJ1-1; 9 nucleotides line up with TRBD1. The sequence was collected from a man in his sixties or seventies who had been exposed to COVID-19. Sequencing was done on a sample of PBMCs or T cells enriched from blood (not recorded which). The CDR3 sequence: CASQPGPGQGEAFF. Written as DNA, the CDR3 is TGTGCCAGCCAACCTGGACCGGGACAGGGCGAAGCTTTCTTT. The full variable domain, its missing parts supplied by reference TRBV7-9 and TRBJ1-1, is DTGVSQNPRHKITKRGQNVTFRCDPISEHNRLYWYRQTLGQGPEFLTYFQNEAQLEKSRLLSDRFSAERPKGSFSTLEIQRTEQGDSAMYLCASQPGPGQGEAFFGQGTRLTVV.